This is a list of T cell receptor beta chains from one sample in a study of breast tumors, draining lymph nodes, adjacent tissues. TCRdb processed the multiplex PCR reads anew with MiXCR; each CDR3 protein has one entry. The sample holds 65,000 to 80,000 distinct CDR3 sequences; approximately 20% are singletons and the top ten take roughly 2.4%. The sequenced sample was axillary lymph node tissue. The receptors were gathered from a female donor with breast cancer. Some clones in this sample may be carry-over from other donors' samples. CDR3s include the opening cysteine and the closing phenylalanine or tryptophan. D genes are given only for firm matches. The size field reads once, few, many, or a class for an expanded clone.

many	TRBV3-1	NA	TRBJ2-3	CASRRLPDTQYF	TGTGCCAGCAGACGATTGCCAGATACGCAGTATTTT
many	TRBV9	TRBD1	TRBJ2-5	CASSVDPARDSQETQYF	TGTGCCAGCAGCGTAGACCCGGCCCGGGACAGCCAAGAGACCCAGTACTTC
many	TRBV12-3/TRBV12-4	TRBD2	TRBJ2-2	CASRGLAGVMSSGELFF	TGTGCCAGCAGGGGACTAGCGGGAGTAATGTCCTCCGGGGAGCTGTTTTTT
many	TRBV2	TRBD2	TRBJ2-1	CASSGTSRGEQFF	TGTGCCAGCAGCGGGACTAGTCGCGGTGAGCAGTTCTTC
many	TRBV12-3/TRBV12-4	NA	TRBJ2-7	CASSLGGGRTYEQYF	TGTGCCAGCAGTTTGGGAGGAGGGAGAACGTACGAGCAGTACTTC
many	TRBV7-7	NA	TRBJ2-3	CASSLGRSDTQYF	TGTGCTAGCAGCTTAGGAAGGTCAGATACGCAGTATTTT
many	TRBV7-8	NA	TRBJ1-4	CASSLAAGVNEKLFF	TGTGCCAGCAGCTTAGCAGCCGGAGTAAATGAAAAACTGTTTTTT
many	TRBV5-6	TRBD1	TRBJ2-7	CASSSDRGDEQYF	TGTGCCAGCAGCTCGGACAGGGGGGACGAGCAGTACTTC
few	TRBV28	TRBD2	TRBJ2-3	CASSPVGTRYTQYF	TGTGCCAGCAGTCCAGTAGGGACTAGGTATACGCAGTATTTT
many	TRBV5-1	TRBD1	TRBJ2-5	CASSPGTGSLETQYF	TGCGCCAGCAGCCCGGGGACAGGGAGTTTAGAGACCCAGTACTTC
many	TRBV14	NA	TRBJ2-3	CASSQDMWASTDTQYF	TGTGCCAGCAGCCAAGATATGTGGGCTAGCACAGATACGCAGTATTTT